This paragraph reports one TCR beta chain. Clones were sequenced by immunoSEQ multiplex PCR, and TCRdb holds only the in-frame ones, with some missing. This table has 150,000 to 200,000 clones, roughly 79% appearing once. The data were taken from a study of blood T cell repertoires in COVID-19. It was during active infection that Seattle patients were enrolled and then longitudinally followed. This TCR derives from a woman of 80 years or more with COVID-19, enrolled during active disease. The sequencing input was peripheral blood.

CDR3 residues: CASSLSGTEAFF. DNA of the CDR3: TGTGCCAGCAGCTTATCCGGCACTGAAGCTTTCTTT. The J gene is TRBJ1-1, the V gene TRBV7-9; D unclear. V lost 2 bases to trimming and J lost 4 bases, with 5 bases between them. Germline V gene sequence: CDR1 SEHNR, CDR2 FQNEAQ (reference sequence). The CDR3 has 12 residues.